These T cell receptor beta chains were read from a single sample in a study of blood T cell repertoires in COVID-19. Clones were read by immunoSEQ multiplex PCR, and TCRdb kept only the in-frame ones, dropping some. The sample lists some 140,000 clones, about four fifths seen once, with more than 8.5% in the top ten. Sequencing was done on a sample of PBMCs or T cells enriched from blood (not recorded which). Receptor source: a man over 45 who had recovered from COVID-19. Both conserved end residues are part of each CDR3. A D gene is named only where the DNA matches it firmly. Some rows mark clone size as missing; the rest say once, few, many or name a class of expanded clone.

clone_size: -; d_call: -; v_call: TRBV28; j_call: TRBJ1-6; cdr3_aa: CASSKSAGSYNSPLHF; cdr3_nt: TGTGCCAGCTCTAAATCCGCAGGATCCTATAATTCACCCCTCCACTTT
clone_size: -; d_call: TRBD1; v_call: TRBV2; j_call: TRBJ1-2; cdr3_aa: CASSETRPPGTGGGRGYTF; cdr3_nt: TGTGCCAGCAGTGAAACGCGACCGCCCGGGACAGGGGGCGGGAGGGGCTACACCTTC
clone_size: -; d_call: TRBD2; v_call: TRBV3-1/TRBV3-2; j_call: TRBJ2-1; cdr3_aa: CASSPVAGEINEQFF; cdr3_nt: TGTGCCAGCAGCCCTGTCGCGGGGGAGATCAATGAGCAGTTCTTC
clone_size: -; d_call: TRBD1; v_call: TRBV6-2/TRBV6-3; j_call: TRBJ1-5; cdr3_aa: CASSGTGVQPQHF; cdr3_nt: TGTGCCAGCAGCGGGACAGGGGTACAGCCCCAGCATTTT
clone_size: -; d_call: -; v_call: TRBV5-1; j_call: TRBJ1-1; cdr3_aa: CASSLGQGGEAFF; cdr3_nt: TGCGCCAGCAGCTTGGGCCAGGGTGGTGAAGCTTTCTTT
clone_size: -; d_call: TRBD2; v_call: TRBV20-1; j_call: TRBJ2-3; cdr3_aa: CSAGGTSGVWDTQYF; cdr3_nt: TGCAGTGCTGGTGGGACTAGCGGGGTATGGGATACGCAGTATTTT
clone_size: once; d_call: -; v_call: TRBV12-2; j_call: TRBJ2-2; cdr3_aa: CASRLADGRTGANTGELFF; cdr3_nt: TGTGCAAGTCGCTTAGCCGACGGAAGGACAGGAGCGAACACCGGGGAGCTGTTTTTT
clone_size: -; d_call: -; v_call: TRBV7-8; j_call: TRBJ2-3; cdr3_aa: CASSRGTSTDTQYF; cdr3_nt: TGTGCCAGCAGCCGCGGGACTAGCACAGATACGCAGTATTTT
clone_size: -; d_call: TRBD1; v_call: TRBV18; j_call: TRBJ2-7; cdr3_aa: CASSPPTGTGGTKQYF; cdr3_nt: TGTGCCAGCTCACCACCAACCGGGACAGGGGGGACGAAGCAGTACTTC
clone_size: -; d_call: TRBD1; v_call: TRBV29-1; j_call: TRBJ1-1; cdr3_aa: CSVESEGQVAPFF; cdr3_nt: TGCAGCGTTGAATCCGAGGGACAGGTGGCGCCTTTCTTT
clone_size: -; d_call: TRBD1; v_call: TRBV9; j_call: TRBJ1-5; cdr3_aa: CASSTTGDQQPQHF; cdr3_nt: TGTGCCAGCAGCACTACAGGGGATCAGCAGCCCCAGCATTTT
clone_size: -; d_call: -; v_call: TRBV7-2; j_call: TRBJ1-5; cdr3_aa: CASSLGQGLSNQPQHF; cdr3_nt: TGTGCCAGCAGCTTAGGGCAGGGCCTGAGCAATCAGCCCCAGCATTTT
clone_size: -; d_call: TRBD2; v_call: TRBV6-2/TRBV6-3; j_call: TRBJ2-7; cdr3_aa: CASSRVAGDHYEQYF; cdr3_nt: TGTGCCAGCAGTAGAGTAGCGGGGGATCACTACGAGCAGTACTTC
clone_size: -; d_call: TRBD1; v_call: TRBV10-3; j_call: TRBJ1-5; cdr3_aa: CAIISQGENQPQHF; cdr3_nt: TGTGCCATCATCTCGCAGGGGGAGAATCAGCCCCAGCATTTT
clone_size: -; d_call: -; v_call: TRBV5-8; j_call: TRBJ1-6; cdr3_aa: CASSLERNSPLHF; cdr3_nt: TGTGCCAGCAGCCTGGAGCGGAATTCACCCCTCCACTTT
clone_size: -; d_call: -; v_call: TRBV7-8; j_call: TRBJ2-2; cdr3_aa: CASSLEGENTGELFF; cdr3_nt: TGTGCCAGCAGCTTAGAAGGGGAGAACACCGGGGAGCTGTTTTTT
clone_size: -; d_call: -; v_call: TRBV7-3; j_call: TRBJ1-3; cdr3_aa: CASSLVGPGHSGNTIYF; cdr3_nt: TGTGCCAGCAGCTTAGTAGGTCCAGGGCACTCTGGAAACACCATATATTTT